The subject of this entry is one T cell receptor (beta chain). The antigen is unknown. The junction departs from germline at one end; a sequencing error may be responsible. This specimen comes from a study of shared clonotypes between healthy human individuals. Study results and limitations: Researchers sampled only blood; tissue repertoires likely differ.

CDR1 is SGHRS and CDR2 is YFSETQ in the germline V gene. CDR3 length: 15 residues. CD45RA+ naive and CD45RA-negative memory subsets were separated from CD4+ cells. Here immunoSEQ multiplex PCR was the method, and the copy in TCRdb shows in-frame clones only, minus some. The sample yields approximately 1,000,000 clones, 60% to 80% seen once. The clonotype was recovered from a man between 18 and 35 years old in good health. Some clones in this sample may be carry-over from other donors' samples. Sequencing was done on a sample of memory CD4+ T cells from PBMCs. The subset was: CD45RA-negative fraction. V gene TRBV5-1 combines with J gene TRBJ1-4; TRBD1 aligns across 9 bases. CDR3 sequence (DNA): TGCGCCAGCAGCAGGGGACAGGGAACTAATGAAAACCTGTTTTTT. Its protein product is CASSRGQGTNENLFF.